This section outlines one TCR beta chain sequence together with its context. A much larger clone lies one base from this, so it may be a read error. V lost 0 bases and J lost 5, with 13 bases in between. The CDR3 is 15 amino acids. CDR1 is ENHRY and CDR2 is SYGVKD in the germline V gene. This record belongs to a study of blood T cells in healthy people across ages. It was with a sample-barcoded 5' primer and a J-beta primer mix that a second PCR of about 7 to 12 cycles was run. Every cDNA molecule bore a tag from a template-switch adaptor containing 12 random nucleotides. TCRdb re-analysed the 5' RACE reads in MiXCR, keeping a single row per CDR3 protein. The repertoire holds 1.5 million to 2 million distinct CDR3 sequences, with 28% as singletons. Caucasian, healthy and from Russia, the donors were aged between about 6 and 90.

The sequence derives from a woman aged 25-40 years in good health. V and J are TRBV10-3 and TRBJ2-5, with D possibly matching TRBD2 (5 bases). Sequenced material: blood. The CDR3 reads CAISESAGEGETQYF. CDR3 in DNA: TGTGCCATCAGTGAGTCTGCCGGGGAAGGGGAGACCCAGTACTTC.